The 8 T cell receptor beta chains in this list originate from one sample, sequenced in a study of cytomegalovirus exposure and HLA in healthy donors (dated by TCRdb to the late 2010s). Preparation of the library involved the immunoSEQ multiplex PCR assay. TCRdb obtained this table from immuneACCESS and retained in-frame rearrangements with V and J assigned. These tables miss some clones; where compared with another copy, unresolved V genes account for less than half of the shortfall, and the remainder is unexplained. Present in this sample are about 190,000 clones, 86% of which were seen just once. The top ten clonotypes cover more than 1.1% of the sample. The sequenced material came from PBMCs. These receptors were obtained from a woman under 30 in good health and CMV-seronegative.

The chain is built from TRBV6-1 and TRBJ2-5; 7 nucleotides agree with TRBD1. Unmatched junction bases numbered 3, after V lost 4 bases and J lost 1 base. This CDR3 is 14 amino acids long. Germline CDR1 reads MNHNS; CDR2 reads SASEGT. The chain's CDR3 is CASSARDSQETQYF. The CDR3 DNA sequence: TGTGCCAGCAGTGCAAGGGACAGCCAAGAGACCCAGTACTTC.

The gene calls are TRBV30 and TRBJ1-5; D ambiguous. Trimming left V 4 bases short and J 0 bases short, with 19 bases between. Germline values: CDR1 GTSNPN, CDR2 SVGIG (reference sequence). The CDR3 length is 17 residues. The DNA of the CDR3 is TGTGCCTGGACCCTCTCGGGTGGAGGGATTAGCAATCAGCCCCAGCATTTT. Translating it yields CAWTLSGGGISNQPQHF. Filled out from reference TRBV30 and TRBJ1-5, the complete variable domain reads SQTIHQWPATLVQPVGSPLSLECTVEGTSNPNLYWYRQAAGRGLQLLFYSVGIGQISSEVPQNLSASRPQDRQFILSSKKLLLSDSGFYLCAWTLSGGGISNQPQHFGDGTRLSIL.

This clone appeared a few times. The chain is built from TRBV6-5 and TRBJ2-2; TRBD2 matches 9 bases. The CDR3 extends over 16 amino acids. V was pared by 0 bases and J by 6 bases, with 5 bases of the junction left unmatched. The germline V gene encodes CDR1 MNHEY and CDR2 SVGAGI. CDR3 nucleotides: TGTGCCAGCAGTTACTCTGGCCTAGCGGGACCCGGGGAGCTGTTTTTT. Amino acid sequence: CASSYSGLAGPGELFF.

The chain recombines TRBV5-6 with TRBJ2-2; no clear D. The germline gives CDR1 SGHDT, CDR2 YYEEEE. V lost 5 bases, J lost 1 base, and 9 bases lay in between. The length of the CDR3 is 14 residues. The CDR3 DNA is TGTGCCAGCAGGTCAACAGTGAACACCGGGGAGCTGTTTTTT. Translated: CASRSTVNTGELFF.

This clone was seen only a few times. This sample also contains other DNA sequences that code for the same CDR3. This CDR3 is CAWSGGGNQPQHF. The DNA of the CDR3 is TGTGCCTGGAGTGGTGGGGGGAATCAGCCCCAGCATTTT. The V gene is TRBV30, the J gene TRBJ1-5; TRBD1 might be the D (5 bases). Trimming stripped 1 base from V and 4 bases from J, with 8 bases between. The CDR3 covers 13 residues. In germline, CDR1 is GTSNPN, CDR2 SVGIG (reference sequence).

The V gene is TRBV2, the J gene TRBJ2-5; the match to TRBD2 covers 13 bases. Germline V CDR1 and CDR2: SNHLY, FYNNEI. V lost 5 bases and J lost 5; bases outside the gene matches: 11. This CDR3 comprises 17 residues. The CDR3, as DNA: TGTGCCAGCAGTCTCTCGACTAGCGGGGGGACCCGGGAGACCCAGTACTTC. Encoded protein: CASSLSTSGGTRETQYF.

The CDR3 loop reads CASSPGGGRRRTQYF. Written as DNA, the CDR3 is TGTGCCAGCAGTCCCGGGGGTGGGAGGCGGCGGACCCAGTACTTC. V usage is TRBV2 and J usage is TRBJ2-5; a weak D match, TRBD2 (6 bases). Germline CDR1 and CDR2: SNHLY and FYNNEI. V was trimmed by 5 bases and J by 7 bases, leaving 20 bases between them. The CDR3 length is 15 residues.

This clone was observed at least ten times. CDR3 DNA: TGTGCCAGCAGTTACTATGGACAGGTAGGCGAGCAGTACTTC. As protein: CASSYYGQVGEQYF. The gene calls are TRBV6-6 and TRBJ2-7, with 7 nucleotides matching TRBD1. The CDR3 consists of 14 residues. The J segment lost 6 bases and the V segment lost 1 base, leaving 6 bases of the junction unmatched. Germline V gene data show CDR1 as MNHNY and CDR2 as SVGAGI (reference sequence).